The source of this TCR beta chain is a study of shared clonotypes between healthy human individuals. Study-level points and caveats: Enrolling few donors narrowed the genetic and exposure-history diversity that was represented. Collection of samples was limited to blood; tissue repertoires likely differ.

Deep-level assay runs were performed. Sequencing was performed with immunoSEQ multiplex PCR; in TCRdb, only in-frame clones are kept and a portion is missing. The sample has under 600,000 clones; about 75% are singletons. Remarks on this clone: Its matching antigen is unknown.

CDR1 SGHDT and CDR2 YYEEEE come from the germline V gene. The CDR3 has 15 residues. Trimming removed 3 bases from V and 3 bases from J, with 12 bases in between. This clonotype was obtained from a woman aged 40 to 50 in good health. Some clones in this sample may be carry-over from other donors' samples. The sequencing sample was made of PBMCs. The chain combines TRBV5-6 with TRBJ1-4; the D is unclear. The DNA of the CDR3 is TGTGCCAGCAGCTCTGCCGATGGGGCTAATGAAAAACTGTTTTTT. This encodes CASSSADGANEKLFF.